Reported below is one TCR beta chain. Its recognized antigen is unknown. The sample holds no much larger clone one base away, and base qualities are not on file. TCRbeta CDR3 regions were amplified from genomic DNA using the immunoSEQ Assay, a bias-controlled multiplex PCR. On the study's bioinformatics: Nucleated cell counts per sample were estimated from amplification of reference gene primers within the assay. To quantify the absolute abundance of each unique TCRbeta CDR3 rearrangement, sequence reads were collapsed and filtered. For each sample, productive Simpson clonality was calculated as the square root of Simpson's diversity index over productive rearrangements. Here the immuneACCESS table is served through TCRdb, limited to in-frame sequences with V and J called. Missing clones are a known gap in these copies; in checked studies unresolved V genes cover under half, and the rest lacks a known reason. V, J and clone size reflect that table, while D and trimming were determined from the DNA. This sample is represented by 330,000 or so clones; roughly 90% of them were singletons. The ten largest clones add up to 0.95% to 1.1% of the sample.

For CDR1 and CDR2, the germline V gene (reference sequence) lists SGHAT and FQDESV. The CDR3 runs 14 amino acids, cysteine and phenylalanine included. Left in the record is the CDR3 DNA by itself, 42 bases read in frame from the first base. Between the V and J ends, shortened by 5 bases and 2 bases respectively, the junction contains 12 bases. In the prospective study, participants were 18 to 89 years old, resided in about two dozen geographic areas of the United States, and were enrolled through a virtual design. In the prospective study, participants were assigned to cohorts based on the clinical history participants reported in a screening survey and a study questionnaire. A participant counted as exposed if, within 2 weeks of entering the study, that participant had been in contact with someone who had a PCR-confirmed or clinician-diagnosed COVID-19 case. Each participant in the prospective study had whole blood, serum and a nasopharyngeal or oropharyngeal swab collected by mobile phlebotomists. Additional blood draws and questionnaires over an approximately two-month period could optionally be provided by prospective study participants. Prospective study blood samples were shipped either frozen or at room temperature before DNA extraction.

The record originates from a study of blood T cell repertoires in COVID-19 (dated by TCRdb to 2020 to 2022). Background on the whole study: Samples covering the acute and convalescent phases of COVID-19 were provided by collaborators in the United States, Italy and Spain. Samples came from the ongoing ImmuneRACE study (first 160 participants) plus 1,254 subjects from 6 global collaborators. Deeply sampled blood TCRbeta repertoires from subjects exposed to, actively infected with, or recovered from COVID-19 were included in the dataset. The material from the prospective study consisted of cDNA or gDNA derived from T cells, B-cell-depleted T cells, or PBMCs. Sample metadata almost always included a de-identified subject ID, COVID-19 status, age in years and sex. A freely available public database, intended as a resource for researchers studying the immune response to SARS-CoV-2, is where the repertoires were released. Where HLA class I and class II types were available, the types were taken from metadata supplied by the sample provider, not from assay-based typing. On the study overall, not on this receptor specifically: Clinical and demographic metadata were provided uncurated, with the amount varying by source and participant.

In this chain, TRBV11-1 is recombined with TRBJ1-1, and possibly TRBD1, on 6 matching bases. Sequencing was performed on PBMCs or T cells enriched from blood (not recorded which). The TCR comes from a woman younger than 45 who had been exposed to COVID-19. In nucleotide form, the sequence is TGTGCCAGCAGCCGAAGACAGGCCAACACTGAAGCTTTCTTT. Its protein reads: CASSRRQANTEAFF.